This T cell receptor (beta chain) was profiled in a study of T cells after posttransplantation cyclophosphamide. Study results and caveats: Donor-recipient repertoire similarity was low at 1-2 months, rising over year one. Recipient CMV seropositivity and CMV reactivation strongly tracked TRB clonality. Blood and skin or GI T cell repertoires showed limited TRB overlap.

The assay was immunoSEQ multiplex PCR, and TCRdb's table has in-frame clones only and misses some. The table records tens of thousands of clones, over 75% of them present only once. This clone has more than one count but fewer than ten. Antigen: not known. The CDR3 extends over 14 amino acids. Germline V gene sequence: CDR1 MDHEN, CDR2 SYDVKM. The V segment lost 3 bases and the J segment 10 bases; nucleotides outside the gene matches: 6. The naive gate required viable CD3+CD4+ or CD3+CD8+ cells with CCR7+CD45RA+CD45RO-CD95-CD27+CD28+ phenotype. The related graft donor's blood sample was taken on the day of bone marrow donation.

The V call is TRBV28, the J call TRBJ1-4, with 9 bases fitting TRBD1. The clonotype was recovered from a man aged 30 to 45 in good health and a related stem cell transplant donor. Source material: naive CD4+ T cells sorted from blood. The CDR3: CASSFLRGQGKLFF. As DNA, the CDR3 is TGTGCCAGCAGTTTTCTGAGGGGACAGGGAAAACTGTTTTTT.